This TCR beta chain originates from a study of identical twins listed by TCRdb under 2016. As for the study more broadly: To test whether fetal clonotypes persist, this study deep-sequenced TCR alpha and beta repertoires from monozygotic twins, from unrelated adults of various ages, and from cord blood. To rule out contamination, replicate twin experiments were performed at different times with different library preparation protocols.

This clonotype has just a few counts. Its antigen has not been determined. Base qualities are not recorded, but no much larger clone differs from it by a single base. Based on the germline V gene (reference sequence), the CDR1 and CDR2 sequences are LGHDT and YNNKEL. V gives up 1 base and J gives up 10 bases, and the segment between their germline ends measures 13 bases. The CDR3 starts with the cysteine, ends with the phenylalanine, and has 13 residues. The entry retains the CDR3 DNA only, 39 bases that are in frame from base 1. Library method: 5' RACE. Reads for this sample came from an Illumina HiSeq 2000. A universal primer binding site was introduced by template switching, and a unique molecular identifier was present in the final cDNA, enabling accurate counting of TCR cDNA molecules. Specific primers in the conserved constant-segment region were used to synthesize first-strand cDNA for the TCR alpha and beta chains. Each cDNA library was double barcoded, with a SMART-Mk sample barcode plus Illumina barcodes, to control for contamination. Two successive PCR steps introduced TruSeq adapter sequences along with Illumina sample barcodes. The TCR alpha and beta cDNA libraries were sequenced on the Illumina HiSeq platform using custom primers. Per the source publication's procedure: Unique molecular identifiers were extracted from raw reads with MiGEC, and CDR3 positions were determined with MiXCR. For each individual, recombination models were inferred using an EM algorithm with the repgenHMM and IGoR tools. The tcR package in R was used for shared clonotype analysis, with sharing normalized by the product of cloneset sizes. Out-of-frame nonproductive sequences were analyzed to study raw recombination free of thymic and clonal selection effects. The public reads were reanalyzed by TCRdb: fastp trimming at Q25, MiXCR alignment, in-frame beta chains only. Entries are consolidated by CDR3 protein sequence, retaining the most common genes and DNA. The V and J calls follow TCRdb's processing rather than the paper's. For this sample there are about 490,000 distinct CDR3 sequences; approximately 14% appear just once. Jointly, the top ten make up more than 0.4% of the sample.

The full study reports these points: Recombination models systematically underestimated out-of-frame TCR alpha sharing in monozygotic twins but agreed with sharing between unrelated individuals. Because the same donors could not be followed over many years, the conclusions depended on cross-sectional statistical analysis. A weaker excess of twin sharing was found in beta out-of-frame sequences because the signal-to-noise ratio was lowered by fewer shared sequences. Out-of-frame TCR alpha sequences shared between twins showed an excess of low generation-probability sequences compared with coincidental sharing between unrelated individuals. Abundant cord blood beta clonotypes carried fewer insertions; young adult naive repertoires showed a weaker similar trend, while memory repertoires showed none. Zero-insertion analyses could be partly confounded by invariant T cells such as MAIT and iNKT, though diverse VJ usage argued against such confounding for most clonotypes.

Every donor was a healthy Caucasian. Three pairs of female monozygotic twins, all aged about 18 to 30 years, made up the twin cohort. CD4+ and CD8+ T cell populations were isolated with positive isolation kits from Invitrogen. These same data were also listed under a study on yellow fever vaccine responses in identical twins. The other study reports the following: According to the authors, in identical twins the way T cells responded to vaccination appeared partly convergent and partly personalized. The study precisely tracked vaccine-responding T cell clones in identical twins.

The chain uses TRBV3-1 and TRBJ1-1, with no D gene named confidently. The receptor was isolated from a woman younger than 30 in good health. The sample consisted of CD4+ T cells sorted from blood. Read as DNA, the sequence is TGTGCCAGCAGCCAAGGACCGAATGGTGGAGCTTTCTTT. The resulting protein is CASSQGPNGGAFF.